The rows below give T cell receptor beta chains drawn from one sample of a study of control samples from healthy donors and cancer patients. Assay used: immunoSEQ multiplex PCR; TCRdb lists only in-frame clones, some missing. The sample yields about 160,000 clones, 90% to 95% seen once. Sequencing was carried out using PBMCs. The receptors shown here come from a man in his sixties with colorectal cancer. Each CDR3 is given with its conserved first and last residue. Fields, in order: D gene, clone size, V gene, J gene, CDR3 protein, CDR3 DNA. The D gene is left open where the match is weak. Clone size appears in some rows only: once, few, many, or a class for an expanded clone.

d_gene: -; abundance: few; v_gene: TRBV28; j_gene: TRBJ1-1; CDR3aa: CASSLKSSAFF; CDR3nt: TGTGCCAGCAGTTTAAAGTCCAGCGCTTTCTTT
d_gene: -; abundance: once; v_gene: TRBV18; j_gene: TRBJ2-1; CDR3aa: CASSPAPGTLFF; CDR3nt: TGTGCCAGCTCACCGGCTCCAGGGACGCTGTTCTTC
d_gene: -; abundance: -; v_gene: TRBV25-1; j_gene: TRBJ1-6; CDR3aa: CASRETGLESPLHF; CDR3nt: TGTGCCAGCAGGGAGACCGGATTGGAGTCACCCCTCCACTTT
d_gene: -; abundance: -; v_gene: TRBV20-1; j_gene: TRBJ2-3; CDR3aa: CSARDPRNF; CDR3nt: TGCAGTGCTAGAGATCCGAGAAATTTT
d_gene: -; abundance: once; v_gene: TRBV30; j_gene: TRBJ2-6; CDR3aa: CAWSETAGANVLTF; CDR3nt: TGTGCCTGGAGTGAGACAGCTGGGGCCAACGTCCTGACTTTC
d_gene: TRBD2; abundance: -; v_gene: TRBV11-2; j_gene: TRBJ2-3; CDR3aa: CASSLYSGGTDTQYF; CDR3nt: TGTGCCAGCAGCTTATATAGCGGGGGCACAGATACGCAGTATTTT
d_gene: TRBD2; abundance: -; v_gene: TRBV5-1; j_gene: TRBJ2-5; CDR3aa: CASSLAGSGGQETQYF; CDR3nt: TGCGCCAGCAGCTTGGCAGGTAGCGGGGGGCAAGAGACCCAGTACTTC
d_gene: -; abundance: few; v_gene: TRBV19; j_gene: TRBJ1-5; CDR3aa: CASSIGVGIPQPQHF; CDR3nt: TGTGCCAGTAGTATAGGAGTTGGGATTCCCCAGCCCCAGCATTTT
d_gene: -; abundance: -; v_gene: TRBV9; j_gene: TRBJ1-2; CDR3aa: CASSPGGWDGYTF; CDR3nt: TGTGCCAGCAGCCCTGGGGGATGGGATGGCTACACCTTC
d_gene: TRBD1; abundance: -; v_gene: TRBV5-1; j_gene: TRBJ1-4; CDR3aa: CASSPDRVGEKLFF; CDR3nt: TGCGCCAGCAGCCCGGACAGGGTTGGGGAAAAACTGTTTTTT
d_gene: TRBD1; abundance: -; v_gene: TRBV19; j_gene: TRBJ2-7; CDR3aa: CASTRTGGPYEQYF; CDR3nt: TGTGCCAGTACCCGGACAGGGGGCCCCTACGAGCAGTACTTC